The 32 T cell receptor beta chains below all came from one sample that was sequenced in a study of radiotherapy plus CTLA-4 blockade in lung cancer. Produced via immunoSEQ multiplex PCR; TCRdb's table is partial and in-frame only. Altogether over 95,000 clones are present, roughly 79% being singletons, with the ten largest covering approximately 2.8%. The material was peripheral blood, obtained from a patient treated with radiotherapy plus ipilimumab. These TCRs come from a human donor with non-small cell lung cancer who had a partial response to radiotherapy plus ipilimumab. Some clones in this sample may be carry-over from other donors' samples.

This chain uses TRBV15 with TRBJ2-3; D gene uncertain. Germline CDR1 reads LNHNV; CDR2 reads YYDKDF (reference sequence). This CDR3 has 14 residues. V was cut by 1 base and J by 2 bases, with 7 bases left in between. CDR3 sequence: CATSRGAYTDTQYF. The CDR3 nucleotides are TGTGCCACCAGCAGAGGGGCCTACACAGATACGCAGTATTTT.

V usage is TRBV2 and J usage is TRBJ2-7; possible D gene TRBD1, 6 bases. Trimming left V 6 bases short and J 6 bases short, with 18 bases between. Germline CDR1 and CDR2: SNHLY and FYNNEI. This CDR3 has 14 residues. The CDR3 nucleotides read TGTGCCAGCAGGAACACAGGGTCGAGCCTCGAGCAGTACTTC. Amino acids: CASRNTGSSLEQYF.

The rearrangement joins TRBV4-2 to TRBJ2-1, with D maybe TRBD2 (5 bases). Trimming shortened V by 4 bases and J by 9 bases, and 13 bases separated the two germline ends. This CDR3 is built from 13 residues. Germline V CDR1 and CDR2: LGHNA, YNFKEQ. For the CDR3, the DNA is TGTGCCAGCAGCCCCACTAGGGTGGGTGAGCAGTTCTTC. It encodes CASSPTRVGEQFF.

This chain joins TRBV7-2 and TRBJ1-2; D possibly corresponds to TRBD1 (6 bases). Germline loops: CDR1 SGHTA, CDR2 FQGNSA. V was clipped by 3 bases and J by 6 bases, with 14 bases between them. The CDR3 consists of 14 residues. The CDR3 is CASSLAGVAHGYTF. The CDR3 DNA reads TGTGCCAGCAGCTTGGCAGGGGTCGCCCATGGCTACACCTTC.

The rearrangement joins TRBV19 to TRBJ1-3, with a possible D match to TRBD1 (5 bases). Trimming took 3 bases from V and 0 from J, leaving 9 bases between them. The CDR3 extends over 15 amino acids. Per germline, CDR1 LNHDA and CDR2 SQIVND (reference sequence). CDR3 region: CASSIDRSSGNTIYF. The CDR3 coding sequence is TGTGCCAGTAGTATTGACAGATCCTCTGGAAACACCATATATTTT.

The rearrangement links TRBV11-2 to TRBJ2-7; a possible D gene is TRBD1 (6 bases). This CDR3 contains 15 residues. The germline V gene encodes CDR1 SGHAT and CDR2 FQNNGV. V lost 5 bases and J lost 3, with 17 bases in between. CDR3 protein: CASSPEDRLSYEQYF. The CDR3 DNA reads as TGTGCCAGCAGCCCCGAAGACAGGCTAAGCTACGAGCAGTACTTC.

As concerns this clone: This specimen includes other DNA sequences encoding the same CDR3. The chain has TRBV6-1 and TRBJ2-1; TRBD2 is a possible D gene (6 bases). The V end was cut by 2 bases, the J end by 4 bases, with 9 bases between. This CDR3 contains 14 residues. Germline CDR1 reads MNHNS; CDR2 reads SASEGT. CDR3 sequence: CASSESGRYNEQFF. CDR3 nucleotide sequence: TGTGCCAGCAGTGAAAGTGGGAGGTACAATGAGCAGTTCTTC.

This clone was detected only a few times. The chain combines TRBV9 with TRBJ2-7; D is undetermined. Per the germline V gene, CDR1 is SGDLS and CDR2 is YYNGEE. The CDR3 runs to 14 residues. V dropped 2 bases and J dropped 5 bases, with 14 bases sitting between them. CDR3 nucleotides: TGTGCCAGCAGCGTTAGCCTCCTGTCGAACGAGCAGTACTTC. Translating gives CASSVSLLSNEQYF.

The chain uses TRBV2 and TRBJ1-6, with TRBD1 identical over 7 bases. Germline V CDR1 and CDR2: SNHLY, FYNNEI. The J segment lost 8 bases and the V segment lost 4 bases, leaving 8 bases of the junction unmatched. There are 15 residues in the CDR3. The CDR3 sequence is CASSVRQGVDSPLHF. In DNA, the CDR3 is TGTGCCAGCAGTGTAAGACAGGGAGTAGATTCACCCCTCCACTTT.

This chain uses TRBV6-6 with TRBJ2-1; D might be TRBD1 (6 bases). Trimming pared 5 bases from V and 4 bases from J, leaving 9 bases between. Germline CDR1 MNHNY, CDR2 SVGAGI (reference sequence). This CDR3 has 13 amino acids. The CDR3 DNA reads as TGTGCCAGCAGTCTCGGACAGTACAATGAGCAGTTCTTC. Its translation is CASSLGQYNEQFF.

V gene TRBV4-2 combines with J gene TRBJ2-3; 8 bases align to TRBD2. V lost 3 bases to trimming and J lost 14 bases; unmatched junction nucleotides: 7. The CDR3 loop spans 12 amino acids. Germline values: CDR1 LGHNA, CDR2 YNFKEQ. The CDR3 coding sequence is TGTGCCAGCAGCCACCCGGGACTAGGTTTGTATTTT. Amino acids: CASSHPGLGLYF.

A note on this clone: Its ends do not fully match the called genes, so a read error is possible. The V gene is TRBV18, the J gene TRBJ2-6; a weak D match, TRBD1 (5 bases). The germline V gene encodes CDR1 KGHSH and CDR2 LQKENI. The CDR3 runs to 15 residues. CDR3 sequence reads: CASSPRGSRANVLTF. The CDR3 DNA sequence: TGTGCCAGCTCACCAAGGGGCTCTCGGGCCAACGTCCTGACTTTC.

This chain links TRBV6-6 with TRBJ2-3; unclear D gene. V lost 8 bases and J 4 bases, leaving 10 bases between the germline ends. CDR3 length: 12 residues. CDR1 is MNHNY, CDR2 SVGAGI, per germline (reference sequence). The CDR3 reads CASRKRADTQYF. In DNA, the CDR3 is TGTGCCAGCCGCAAACGGGCAGATACGCAGTATTTT.

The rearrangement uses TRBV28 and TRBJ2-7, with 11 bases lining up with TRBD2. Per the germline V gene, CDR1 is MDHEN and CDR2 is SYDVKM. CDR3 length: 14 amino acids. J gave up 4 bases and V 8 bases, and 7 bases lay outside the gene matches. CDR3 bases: TGTGCCAGCCGCCCTAGCGGGAGGAGGTACGAGCAGTACTTC. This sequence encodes CASRPSGRRYEQYF. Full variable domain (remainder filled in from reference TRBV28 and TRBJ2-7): DVKVTQSSRYLVKRTGEKVFLECVQDMDHENMFWYRQDPGLGLRLIYFSYDVKMKEKGDIPEGYSVSREKKERFSLILESASTNQTSMYLCASRPSGRRYEQYFGPGTRLTVT.

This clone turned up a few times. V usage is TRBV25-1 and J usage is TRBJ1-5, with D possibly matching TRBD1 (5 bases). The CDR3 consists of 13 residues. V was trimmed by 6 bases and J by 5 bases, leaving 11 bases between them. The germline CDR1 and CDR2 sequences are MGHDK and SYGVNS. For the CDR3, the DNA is TGTGCCAGCAGGCGAGACAGTTATCAGCCCCAGCATTTT. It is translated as CASRRDSYQPQHF.

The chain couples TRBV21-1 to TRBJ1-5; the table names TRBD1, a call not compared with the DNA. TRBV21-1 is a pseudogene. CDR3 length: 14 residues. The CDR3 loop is CASSIRQGGQPQHF. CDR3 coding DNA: TGTGCCAGCAGCATCCGACAGGGCGGTCAGCCCCAGCATTTT.

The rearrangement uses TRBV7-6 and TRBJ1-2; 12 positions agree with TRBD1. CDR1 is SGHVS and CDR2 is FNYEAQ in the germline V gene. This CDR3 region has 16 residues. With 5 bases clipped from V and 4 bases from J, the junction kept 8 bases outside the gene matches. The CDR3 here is CASSTGQGARGYGYTF. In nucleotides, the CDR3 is TGTGCCAGCAGCACGGGACAGGGGGCGCGGGGCTATGGCTACACCTTC.

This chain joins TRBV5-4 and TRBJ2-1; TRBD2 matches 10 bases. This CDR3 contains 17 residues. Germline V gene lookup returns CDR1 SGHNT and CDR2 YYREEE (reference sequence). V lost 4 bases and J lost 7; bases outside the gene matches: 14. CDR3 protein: CASSPSTSGTIGNEQFF. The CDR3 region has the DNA TGTGCCAGCAGCCCAAGCACTAGCGGGACAATAGGGAATGAGCAGTTCTTC. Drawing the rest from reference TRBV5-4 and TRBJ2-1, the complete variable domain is ETGVTQSPTHLIKTRGQQVTLRCSSQSGHNTVSWYQQALGQGPQFIFQYYREEENGRGNFPPRFSGLQFPNYSSELNVNALELDDSALYLCASSPSTSGTIGNEQFFGPGTRLTVL.

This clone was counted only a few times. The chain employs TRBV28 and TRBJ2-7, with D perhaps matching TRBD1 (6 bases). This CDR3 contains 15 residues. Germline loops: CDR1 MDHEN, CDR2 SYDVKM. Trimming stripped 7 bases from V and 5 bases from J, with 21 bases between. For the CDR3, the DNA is TGTGCCAGCAAATCCCCGGGACATCCTGGCCACGAGCAGTACTTC. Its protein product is CASKSPGHPGHEQYF.

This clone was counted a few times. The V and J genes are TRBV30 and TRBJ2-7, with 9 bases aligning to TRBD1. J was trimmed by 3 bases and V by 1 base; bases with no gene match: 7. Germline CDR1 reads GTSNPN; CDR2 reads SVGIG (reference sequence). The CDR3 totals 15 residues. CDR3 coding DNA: TGTGCCTGGAGTGGGGACAGGGTGGGGGGCTACGAGCAGTACTTC. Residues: CAWSGDRVGGYEQYF. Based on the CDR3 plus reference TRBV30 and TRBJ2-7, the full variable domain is SQTIHQWPATLVQPVGSPLSLECTVEGTSNPNLYWYRQAAGRGLQLLFYSVGIGQISSEVPQNLSASRPQDRQFILSSKKLLLSDSGFYLCAWSGDRVGGYEQYFGPGTRLTVT.

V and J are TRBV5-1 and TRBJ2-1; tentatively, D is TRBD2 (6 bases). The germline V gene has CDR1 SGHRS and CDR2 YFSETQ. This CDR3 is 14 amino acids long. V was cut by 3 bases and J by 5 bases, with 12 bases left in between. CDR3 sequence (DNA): TGCGCCAGCAGCTGGGTCGGGAGAAACAATGAGCAGTTCTTC. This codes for CASSWVGRNNEQFF.

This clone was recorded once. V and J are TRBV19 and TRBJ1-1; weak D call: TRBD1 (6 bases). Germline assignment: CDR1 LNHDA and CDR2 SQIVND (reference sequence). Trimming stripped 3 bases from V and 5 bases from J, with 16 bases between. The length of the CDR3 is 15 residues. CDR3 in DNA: TGTGCCAGTAGTATGGGGCAGGGGCTGAGGACTGAAGCTTTCTTT. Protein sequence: CASSMGQGLRTEAFF.

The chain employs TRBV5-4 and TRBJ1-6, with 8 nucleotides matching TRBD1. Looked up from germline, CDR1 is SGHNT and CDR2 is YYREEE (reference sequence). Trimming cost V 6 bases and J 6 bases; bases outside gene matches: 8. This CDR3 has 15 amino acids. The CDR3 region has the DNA TGTGCCAGCACCACCAATGACAGGGGTAATTCACCCCTCCACTTT. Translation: CASTTNDRGNSPLHF.

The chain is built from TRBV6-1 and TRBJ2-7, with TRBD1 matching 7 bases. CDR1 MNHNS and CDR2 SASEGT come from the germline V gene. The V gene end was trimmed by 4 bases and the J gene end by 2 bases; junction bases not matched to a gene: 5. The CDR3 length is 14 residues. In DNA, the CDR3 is TGTGCCAGCAGTGTCGAGACAGGGCCCTACGAGCAGTACTTC. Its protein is CASSVETGPYEQYF.

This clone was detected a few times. For the CDR3, the DNA is TGTGCCAGCAGCTTGGATTTAGTGGCCGGGGAGCTGTTTTTT. It yields the protein CASSLDLVAGELFF. V gene TRBV5-4 combines with J gene TRBJ2-2, with unresolved D. The CDR3 extends over 14 amino acids. Germline V gene data show CDR1 as SGHNT and CDR2 as YYREEE (reference sequence). Trimming removed 0 bases from V and 6 bases from J, with 9 bases in between.

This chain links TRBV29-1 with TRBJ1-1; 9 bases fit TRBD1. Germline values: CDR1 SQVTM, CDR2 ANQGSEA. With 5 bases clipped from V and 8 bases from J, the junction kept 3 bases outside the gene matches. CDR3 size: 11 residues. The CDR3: CSVRDRVEAFF. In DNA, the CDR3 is TGCAGCGTTCGGGACAGGGTGGAAGCTTTCTTT.

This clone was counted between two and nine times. CDR3 coding DNA: TGTGCCAGCAACTCCAACGGGGACACTGAAGCTTTCTTT. Its protein product is CASNSNGDTEAFF. The genes are TRBV6-5 and TRBJ1-1; D unclear. The CDR3 has 13 amino acids. Germline CDR1 is MNHEY and CDR2 is SVGAGI. V was trimmed by 7 bases and J by 3 bases, leaving 12 bases between them.

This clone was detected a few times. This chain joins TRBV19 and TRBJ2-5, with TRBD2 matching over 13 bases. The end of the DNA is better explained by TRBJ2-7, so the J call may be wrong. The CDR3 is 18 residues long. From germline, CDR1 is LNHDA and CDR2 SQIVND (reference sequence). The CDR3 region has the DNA TGTGCCAGTAGTATCATCGGGGTGGGACTAGCGGGACCTGTCGAGCAGTACTTC. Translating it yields CASSIIGVGLAGPVEQYF.

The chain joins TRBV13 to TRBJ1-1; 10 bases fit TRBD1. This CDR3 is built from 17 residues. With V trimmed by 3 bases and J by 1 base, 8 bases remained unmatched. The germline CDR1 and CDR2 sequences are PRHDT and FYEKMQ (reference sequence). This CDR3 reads CASSFRDRGNENTEAFF. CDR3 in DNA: TGTGCCAGCAGCTTCCGGGACAGGGGTAATGAGAACACTGAAGCTTTCTTT.

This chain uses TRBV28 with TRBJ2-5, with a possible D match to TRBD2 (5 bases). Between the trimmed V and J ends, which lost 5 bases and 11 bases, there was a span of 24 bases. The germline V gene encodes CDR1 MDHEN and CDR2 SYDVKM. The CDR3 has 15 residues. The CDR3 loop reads CASSPPGPSRGEQYF. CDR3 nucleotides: TGTGCCAGCAGTCCCCCCGGACCGAGTCGGGGAGAGCAGTACTTC. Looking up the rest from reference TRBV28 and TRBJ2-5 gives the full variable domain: DVKVTQSSRYLVKRTGEKVFLECVQDMDHENMFWYRQDPGLGLRLIYFSYDVKMKEKGDIPEGYSVSREKKERFSLILESASTNQTSMYLCASSPPGPSRGEQYFGPGTRLLVL.

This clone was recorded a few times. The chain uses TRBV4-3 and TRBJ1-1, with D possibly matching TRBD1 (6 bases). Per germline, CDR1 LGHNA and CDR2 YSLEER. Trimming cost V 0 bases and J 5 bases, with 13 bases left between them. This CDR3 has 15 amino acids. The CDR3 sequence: CASSQEGQGSTEAFF. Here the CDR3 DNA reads TGCGCCAGCAGCCAAGAAGGGCAGGGGAGTACTGAAGCTTTCTTT.

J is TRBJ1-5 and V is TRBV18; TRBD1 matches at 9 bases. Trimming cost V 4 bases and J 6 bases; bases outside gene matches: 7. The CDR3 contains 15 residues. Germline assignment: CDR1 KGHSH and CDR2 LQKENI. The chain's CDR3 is CASSLGTGRAQPQHF. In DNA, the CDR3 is TGTGCCAGCTCACTTGGGACAGGGAGAGCTCAGCCCCAGCATTTT.